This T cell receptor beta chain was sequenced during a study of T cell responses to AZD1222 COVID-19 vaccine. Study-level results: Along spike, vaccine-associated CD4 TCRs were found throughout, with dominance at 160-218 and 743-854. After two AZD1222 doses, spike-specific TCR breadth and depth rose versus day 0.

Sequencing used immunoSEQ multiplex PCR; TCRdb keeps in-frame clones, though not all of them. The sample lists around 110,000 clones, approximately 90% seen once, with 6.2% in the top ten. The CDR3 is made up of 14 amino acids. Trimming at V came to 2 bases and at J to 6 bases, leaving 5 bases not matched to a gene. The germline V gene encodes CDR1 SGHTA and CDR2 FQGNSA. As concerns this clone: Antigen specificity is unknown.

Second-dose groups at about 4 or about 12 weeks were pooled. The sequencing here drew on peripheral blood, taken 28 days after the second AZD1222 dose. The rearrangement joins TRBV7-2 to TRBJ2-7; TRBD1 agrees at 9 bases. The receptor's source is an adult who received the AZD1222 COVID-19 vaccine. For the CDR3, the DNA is TGTGCCAGCAGCTTATGGGGACAGGGACTCGAGCAGTACTTC. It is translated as CASSLWGQGLEQYF. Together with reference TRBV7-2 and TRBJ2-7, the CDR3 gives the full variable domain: GAGVSQSPSNKVTEKGKDVELRCDPISGHTALYWYRQSLGQGLEFLIYFQGNSAPDKSGLPSDRFSAERTGGSVSTLTIQRTQQEDSAVYLCASSLWGQGLEQYFGPGTRLTVT.